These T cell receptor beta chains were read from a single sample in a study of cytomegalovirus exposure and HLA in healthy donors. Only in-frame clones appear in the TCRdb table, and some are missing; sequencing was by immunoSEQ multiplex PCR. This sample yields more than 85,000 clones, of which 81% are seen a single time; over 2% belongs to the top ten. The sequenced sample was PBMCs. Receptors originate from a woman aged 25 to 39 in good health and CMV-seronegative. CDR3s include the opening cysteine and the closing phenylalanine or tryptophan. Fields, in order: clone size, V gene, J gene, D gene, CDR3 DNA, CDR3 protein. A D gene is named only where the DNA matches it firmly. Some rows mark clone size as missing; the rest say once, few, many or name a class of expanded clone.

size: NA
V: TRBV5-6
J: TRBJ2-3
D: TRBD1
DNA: TGTGCCAGCAGCTCACTGGACAGGGGCACAGATACGCAGTATTTT
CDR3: CASSSLDRGTDTQYF

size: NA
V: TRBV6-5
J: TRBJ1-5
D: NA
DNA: TGTGCCAGTAGAGCACAGAATCAGCCCCAGCATTTT
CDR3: CASRAQNQPQHF

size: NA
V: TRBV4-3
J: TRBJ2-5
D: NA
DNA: TGCGCCAGCAGCCAAGAGTTGGACATTCGGGAGACCCAGTACTTC
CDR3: CASSQELDIRETQYF

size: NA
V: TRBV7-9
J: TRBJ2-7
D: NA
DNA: TGTGCCAGTCAAGAGCAGCGGTCCTACGAGCAGTACTTC
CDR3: CASQEQRSYEQYF

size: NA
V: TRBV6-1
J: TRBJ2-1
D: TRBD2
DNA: TGTGCCACCACCACGGGACTAGCGGGTTACAATGAGCAGTTCTTC
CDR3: CATTTGLAGYNEQFF

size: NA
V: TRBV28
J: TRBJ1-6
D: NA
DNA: TGTGCCAGCAGTCTGCGGGCGTCAAGCGGCCTCCTCCACTTT
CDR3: CASSLRASSGLLHF

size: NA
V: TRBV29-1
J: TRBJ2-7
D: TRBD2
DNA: TGCAGCGCTGGACTAGCGGCTTACGAGCAGTACTTC
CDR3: CSAGLAAYEQYF

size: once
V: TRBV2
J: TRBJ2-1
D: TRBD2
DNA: TGTGCCAGCAGCCGCGGACTAGCGGGAGTTCGCGAGCAGTTCTTC
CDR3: CASSRGLAGVREQFF

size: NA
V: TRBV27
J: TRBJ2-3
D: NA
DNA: TGTGCCAGCAGTTTTTTAGCTCTAGCGAGCACAGATACGCAGTATTTT
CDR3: CASSFLALASTDTQYF

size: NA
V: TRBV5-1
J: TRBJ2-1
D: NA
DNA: TGCGCCAGCACCGCGGTGGACAATGAGCAGTTCTTC
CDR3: CASTAVDNEQFF

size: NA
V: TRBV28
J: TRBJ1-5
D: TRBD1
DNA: TGTGCCAGCAGAGGGGACAGGGGACATCAGCCCCAGCATTTT
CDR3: CASRGDRGHQPQHF

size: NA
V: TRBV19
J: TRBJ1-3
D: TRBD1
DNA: TGTGCCAGTAGTCGGGACAGGAACTCTGGAAACACCATATATTTT
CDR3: CASSRDRNSGNTIYF

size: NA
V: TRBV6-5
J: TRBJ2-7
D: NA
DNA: TGTGCCAGCAGTCTATCCGGGACACCTTTCTACGAGCAGTACTTC
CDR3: CASSLSGTPFYEQYF

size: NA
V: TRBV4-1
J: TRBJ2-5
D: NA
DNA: TGCGCCAGCAGCCAAAAACTGGGCTCCCCCATCCAAGAGACCCAGTACTTC
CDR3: CASSQKLGSPIQETQYF

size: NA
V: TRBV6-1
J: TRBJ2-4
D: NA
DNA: TGTGCCAGCACCGGGGGTGCCAAAAACATTCAGTACTTC
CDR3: CASTGGAKNIQYF

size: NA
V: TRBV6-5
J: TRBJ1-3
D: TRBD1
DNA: TGTGCCAGCAGTATGACAGGGGGCGTCGGAAACACCATATATTTT
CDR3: CASSMTGGVGNTIYF

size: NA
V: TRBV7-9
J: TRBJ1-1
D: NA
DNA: TGTTCCAGCAGCTCGAACAGGCAGGAAGCTTTCTTT
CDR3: CSSSSNRQEAFF

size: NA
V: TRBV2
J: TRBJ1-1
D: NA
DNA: TGTGCCAGCAGAAGGGCGATTGAGGGCGGGGCCGCTTTCTTT
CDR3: CASRRAIEGGAAFF

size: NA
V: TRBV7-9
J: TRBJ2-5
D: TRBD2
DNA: TGTGCCAGCAGCTTTAGCGGGAGTGGCTCGTGGGTAGAGACCCAGTACTTC
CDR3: CASSFSGSGSWVETQYF

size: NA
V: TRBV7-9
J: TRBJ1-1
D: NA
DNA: TGTGCCAGCAGCTTACAGGGAGGCACTGAAGCTTTCTTT
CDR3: CASSLQGGTEAFF

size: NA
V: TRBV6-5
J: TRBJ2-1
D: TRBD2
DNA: TGTGCCAGCAGTTACTCATCGGGAGGGCCATGGGATGAGCAGTTCTTC
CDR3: CASSYSSGGPWDEQFF

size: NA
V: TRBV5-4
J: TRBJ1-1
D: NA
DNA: TGTGCCAGCAGCTGGGAGATGAACACTGAAGCTTTCTTT
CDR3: CASSWEMNTEAFF

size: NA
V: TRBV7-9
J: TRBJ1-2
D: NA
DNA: TGTGCCAGCAGTCCGCCGGAGGGGAAAAGTTACTATGGCTACACCTTC
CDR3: CASSPPEGKSYYGYTF

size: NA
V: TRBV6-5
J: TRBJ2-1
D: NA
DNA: TGTGCCAGCGGTTTCACGGTCTCCTACAATGAGCAGTTCTTC
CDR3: CASGFTVSYNEQFF

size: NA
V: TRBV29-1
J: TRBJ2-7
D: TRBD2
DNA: TGCAGCGTTGAAGGGACTAGTCCCTACGAGCAGTACTTC
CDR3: CSVEGTSPYEQYF

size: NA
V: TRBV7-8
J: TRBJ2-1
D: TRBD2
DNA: TGTGCCAGCAGCCCTGGGACTAGCGGGTACGGCAATGAGCAGTTCTTC
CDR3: CASSPGTSGYGNEQFF

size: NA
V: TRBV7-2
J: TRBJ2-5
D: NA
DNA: TGTGCCAGCAGCGTACTAGGACAAGAGACCCAGTACTTC
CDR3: CASSVLGQETQYF

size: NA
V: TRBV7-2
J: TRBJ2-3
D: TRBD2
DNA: TGTGCCAGCAGCCAGGGACTACAGCCAGATACGCAGTATTTT
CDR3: CASSQGLQPDTQYF

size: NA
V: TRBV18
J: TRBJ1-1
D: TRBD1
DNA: TGTGCCAGCTCACCAGGAGGACAGGGAACTGAAGCTTTCTTT
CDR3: CASSPGGQGTEAFF

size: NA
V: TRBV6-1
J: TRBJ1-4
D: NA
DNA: TGTGCCAGCAGTGAAAATCTCGGGAGTTATTTT
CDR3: CASSENLGSYF

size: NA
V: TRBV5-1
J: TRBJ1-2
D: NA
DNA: TGCGCCAGCAGCTTGAGAGGAGACAGTGGCTACACCTTC
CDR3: CASSLRGDSGYTF

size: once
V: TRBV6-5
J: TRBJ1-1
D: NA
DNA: TGTGCCAGCAGTTACTCGACAACGGCCAGCCTACGGTCTGCTTTCTTT
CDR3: CASSYSTTASLRSAFF

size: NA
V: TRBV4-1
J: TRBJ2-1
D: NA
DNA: TGCGCCAGCAGCCAAAGCCCCCCCCTTTCTCAGCAGTTCTTC
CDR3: CASSQSPPLSQQFF

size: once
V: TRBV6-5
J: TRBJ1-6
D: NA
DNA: TGTGCCAGCAGTTACGAGTCAATTTCACCCCTCCACTTT
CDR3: CASSYESISPLHF

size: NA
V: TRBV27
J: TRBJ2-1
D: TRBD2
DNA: TGTGCCAGCAGTCCGGGACTAGCGGGGCCATACAATGAGCAGTTCTTC
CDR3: CASSPGLAGPYNEQFF

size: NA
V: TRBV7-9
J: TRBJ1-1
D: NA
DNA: TGTTCCAGCCCCATTATTGAGATTGGAGCTTTCTTT
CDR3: CSSPIIEIGAFF

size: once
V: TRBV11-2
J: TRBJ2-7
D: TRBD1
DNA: TGTGCCAGCTCAACCGGGACAGGAAATTACGAGCAGTACTTC
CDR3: CASSTGTGNYEQYF

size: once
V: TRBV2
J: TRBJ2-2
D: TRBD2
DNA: TGTGCCAGCCGGGGACTAGCGGGAGTAACCGGGGAGCTGTTTTTT
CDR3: CASRGLAGVTGELFF

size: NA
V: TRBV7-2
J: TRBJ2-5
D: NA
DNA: TGTGCCAGCAGTGAGCGGAACCAAGAGACCCAGTACTTC
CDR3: CASSERNQETQYF

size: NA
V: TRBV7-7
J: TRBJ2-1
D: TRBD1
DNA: TGTGCTAGCAGCCAAGACAGGGGCCATGAGCAGTTCTTC
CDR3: CASSQDRGHEQFF

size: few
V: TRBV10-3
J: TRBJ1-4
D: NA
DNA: TGTGCCATCAGTGTGGGGGCCGGGGAAAAACTGTTTTTT
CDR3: CAISVGAGEKLFF